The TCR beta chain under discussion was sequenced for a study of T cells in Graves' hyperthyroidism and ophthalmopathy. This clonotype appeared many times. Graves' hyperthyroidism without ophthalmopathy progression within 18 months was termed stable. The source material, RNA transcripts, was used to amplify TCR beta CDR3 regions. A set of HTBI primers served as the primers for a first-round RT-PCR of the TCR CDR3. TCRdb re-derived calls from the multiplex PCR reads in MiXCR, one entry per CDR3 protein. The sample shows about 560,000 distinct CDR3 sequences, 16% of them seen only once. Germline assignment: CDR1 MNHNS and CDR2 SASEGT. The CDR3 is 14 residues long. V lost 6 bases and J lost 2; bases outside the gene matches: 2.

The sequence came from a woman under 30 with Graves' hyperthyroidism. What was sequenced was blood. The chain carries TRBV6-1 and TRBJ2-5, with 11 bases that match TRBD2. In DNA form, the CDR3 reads TGTGCCAGCAGCTCTAGCGGGAGGCAAGAGACCCAGTACTTC. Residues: CASSSSGRQETQYF.